A single sample gave rise to the 2 T cell receptor beta chains below, sequenced in a study of T cells in localized non-small cell lung cancer. The repertoire was sequenced with immunoSEQ multiplex PCR; TCRdb's copy has only in-frame clones and lacks some. The data hold tens of thousands of clones, with roughly nine tenths observed a single time. Sequencing used peripheral blood, obtained before any cancer treatment. Source of these receptors: a woman aged 35-75 years with stage I lung adenocarcinoma.

The V gene is TRBV5-1, the J gene TRBJ2-3; D is tentatively TRBD1 or TRBD2 (5 bases each). The ends were cut back, 3 bases at V and 0 bases at J, with 11 bases in the middle. CDR1 is SGHRS, CDR2 YFSETQ, per germline. The CDR3 has 15 residues. DNA for the CDR3: TGCGCCAGCAGCTCCGGGACCTCTAGCACAGATACGCAGTATTTT. Translated: CASSSGTSSTDTQYF.

The genes are TRBV9 and TRBJ2-7, with 7 nucleotides matching TRBD1. The CDR3 is made up of 15 amino acids. The trim removed 0 bases at V and 4 bases at J, leaving 7 bases unmatched. The germline V gene encodes CDR1 SGDLS and CDR2 YYNGEE. DNA for the CDR3: TGTGCCAGCAGCGTAGGGGACAGTTCATCTTACGAGCAGTACTTC. Its translation: CASSVGDSSSYEQYF.